This T cell receptor (beta chain) derives from a study of blood T cell repertoires in COVID-19. Participant age was 18 to 89 years, and participants resided in 25 or so US areas. Grouping used clinical history reported by participants in a survey and questionnaire. The repertoire was sequenced with immunoSEQ multiplex PCR; TCRdb's copy has only in-frame clones and lacks some. This table has a few hundred thousand clones, about nine tenths appearing once. V was cut by 4 bases and J by 3 bases, with 16 bases left in between. This CDR3 contains 15 residues. The germline CDR1 and CDR2 sequences are MNHEY and SVGEGT.

Sequencing was performed on PBMCs or T cells enriched from blood (not recorded which). The chain employs TRBV6-2 or TRBV6-3 and TRBJ2-7; a possible D gene is TRBD1 (6 bases). This clonotype was obtained from a woman aged 45-65 years who had recovered from COVID-19. CDR3 amino acids: CASSFGDTSFYEQYF. The CDR3 nucleotides are TGTGCCAGCAGTTTTGGGGACACTAGTTTCTACGAGCAGTACTTC.